The clone carrying this T cell receptor (beta chain) was seen many times. The sample comes from a study of read filtering for tumor transcriptome and immune sequencing. Molecular barcoded adaptors covering alpha/delta and beta/gamma chains were used on about 0.4 ug RNA. TCRdb re-analysed the reads in MiXCR, keeping a single row per CDR3 protein. Among 100,000 to 150,000 distinct CDR3 sequences listed, about an eighth were seen once. Germline V CDR1 and CDR2: MNHEY, SMNVEV (reference sequence). The V and J ends lost 8 bases and 2 bases, in that order; junction bases with no gene match: 6. This CDR3 has 14 residues.

The V and J genes are TRBV27 and TRBJ1-2; 9 nucleotides agree with TRBD1. The sample was a population of CD138-negative cells sorted from bone marrow. The sequence derives from a donor over 35 with multiple myeloma. DNA of the CDR3: TGTGCCAGCCTCCCGACAGGGGGGAACTATGGCTACACCTTC. Its translation is CASLPTGGNYGYTF.